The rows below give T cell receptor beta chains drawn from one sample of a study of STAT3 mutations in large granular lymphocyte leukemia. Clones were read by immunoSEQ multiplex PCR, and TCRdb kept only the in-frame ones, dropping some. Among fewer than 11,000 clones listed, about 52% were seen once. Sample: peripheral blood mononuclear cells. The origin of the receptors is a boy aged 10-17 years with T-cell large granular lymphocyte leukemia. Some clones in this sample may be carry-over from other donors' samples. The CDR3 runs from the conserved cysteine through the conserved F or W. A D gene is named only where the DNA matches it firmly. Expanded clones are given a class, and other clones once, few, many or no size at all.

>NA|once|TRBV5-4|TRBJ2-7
CASSSRGAYEQYF
TGTGCCAGCAGCTCCCGTGGTGCATACGAGCAGTACTTC
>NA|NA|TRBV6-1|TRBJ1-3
CASSEVTSGNTIYF
TGTGCCAGCAGTGAGGTGACCTCTGGAAACACCATATATTTT
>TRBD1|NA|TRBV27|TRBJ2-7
CASSTGTGPGEQYF
TGTGCCAGCAGTACCGGGACAGGGCCTGGCGAGCAGTACTTC
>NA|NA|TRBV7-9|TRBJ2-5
CASTSQGAQETQYF
TGTGCCAGTACATCACAGGGCGCTCAAGAGACCCAGTACTTC
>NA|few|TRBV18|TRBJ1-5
CASSEGGNQPQHF
TGTGCCAGCTCAGAAGGGGGGAATCAGCCCCAGCATTTT
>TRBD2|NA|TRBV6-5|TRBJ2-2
CASRKGLEGSGELFF
TGTGCCAGCAGGAAGGGACTAGAAGGTTCCGGGGAGCTGTTTTTT
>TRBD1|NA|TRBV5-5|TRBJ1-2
CASSFQALGTGGAGVF
TGTGCCAGCAGCTTTCAGGCCCTCGGGACAGGGGGCGCCGGAGTCTTC
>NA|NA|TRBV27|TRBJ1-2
CASSQQQYYGYTF
TGTGCCAGCAGTCAACAGCAGTACTATGGCTACACCTTC
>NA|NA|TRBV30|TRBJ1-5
CAWSEQYLQPQHF
TGTGCCTGGAGTGAGCAATATTTGCAACCCCAGCATTTT
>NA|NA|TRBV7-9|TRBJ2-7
CASTSVPGIDEQYF
TGTGCCAGCACCTCGGTCCCGGGGATTGACGAGCAGTACTTC
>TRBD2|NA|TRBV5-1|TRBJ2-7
CASSLSGAGPLYEQYF
TGCGCCAGCAGCTTGAGCGGGGCGGGGCCCCTCTACGAGCAGTACTTC
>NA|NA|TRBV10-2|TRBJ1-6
CASIPTSYNSPLHF
TGCGCCAGCATCCCGACATCTTATAATTCACCCCTCCACTTT
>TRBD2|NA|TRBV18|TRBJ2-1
CASSPLAGSINEQFF
TGTGCCAGCTCACCACTAGCGGGGAGTATCAATGAGCAGTTCTTC
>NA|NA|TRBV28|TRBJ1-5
CASTAWGSNYQPQHF
TGTGCCAGCACCGCCTGGGGGAGTAACTATCAGCCCCAGCATTTT
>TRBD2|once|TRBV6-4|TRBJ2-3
CASSDSTSGSTDTQYF
TGTGCCAGCAGTGACTCGACTAGCGGGAGCACAGATACGCAGTATTTT
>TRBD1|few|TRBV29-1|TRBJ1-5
CRCWEYRGLGSWNQPQHF
TGCAGGTGTTGGGAATATAGGGGGCTTGGATCGTGGAATCAGCCCCAGCATTTT
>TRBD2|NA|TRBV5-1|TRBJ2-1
CASSFGSGTSGRGYNEQFF
TGCGCCAGCAGCTTTGGCTCCGGGACTAGCGGGAGGGGTTACAATGAGCAGTTCTTC
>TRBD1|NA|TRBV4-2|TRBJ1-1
CASSQDRQGHTEAFF
TGTGCCAGCAGCCAAGATCGACAGGGCCACACTGAAGCTTTCTTT
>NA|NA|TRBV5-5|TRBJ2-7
CASSFSGTYYEQYF
TGTGCCAGCAGTTTTTCCGGGACATACTACGAGCAGTACTTC
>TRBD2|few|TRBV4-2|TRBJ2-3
CASSQAAGGSGDTQYF
TGTGCCAGCAGCCAAGCTGCGGGGGGTTCGGGAGATACGCAGTATTTT
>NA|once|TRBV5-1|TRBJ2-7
CASSPGATSSYEQYF
TGCGCCAGCAGCCCGGGGGCCACCAGTTCCTACGAGCAGTACTTC
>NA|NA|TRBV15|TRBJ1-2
CATSREENGYTF
TGTGCCACCAGCAGAGAGGAGAATGGCTACACCTTC
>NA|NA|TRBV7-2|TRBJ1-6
CASSLEYRAIDSPLHF
TGTGCCAGCAGCTTAGAGTACAGGGCTATCGATTCACCCCTCCACTTT
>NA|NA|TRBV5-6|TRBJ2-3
CASSLRYTDTQYF
TGTGCCAGCAGCTTGCGGTACACAGATACGCAGTATTTT
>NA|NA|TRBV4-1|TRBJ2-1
CASSQDIGARPPYNEQFF
TGCGCCAGCAGCCAAGATATTGGGGCACGACCTCCCTACAATGAGCAGTTCTTC
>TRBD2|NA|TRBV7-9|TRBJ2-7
CASSSPAGGGAYEQYF
TGTGCCAGCAGCTCCCCCGCGGGCGGGGGGGCCTACGAGCAGTACTTC
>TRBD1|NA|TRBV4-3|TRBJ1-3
CASSQETGARFSGNTIYF
TGCGCCAGCAGCCAAGAGACAGGGGCGCGCTTCTCTGGAAACACCATATATTTT
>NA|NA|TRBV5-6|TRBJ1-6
CASSFGRSNSPLHF
TGTGCCAGCAGCTTCGGGCGGAGTAATTCACCCCTCCACTTT
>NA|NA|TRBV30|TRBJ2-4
CAWSGQRGAKNIQYF
TGTGCCTGGAGTGGACAGAGGGGGGCCAAAAACATTCAGTACTTC
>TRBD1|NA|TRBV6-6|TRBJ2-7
CASSYEAGGYEQYF
TGTGCCAGCAGTTATGAGGCAGGGGGATACGAGCAGTACTTC
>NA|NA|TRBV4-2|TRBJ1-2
CASSTGSLNYGYTF
TGTGCCAGCAGCACAGGGTCCCTAAACTATGGCTACACCTTC
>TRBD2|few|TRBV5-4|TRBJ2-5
CASSLGLAGGPEETQYF
TGTGCCAGCAGCTTGGGACTAGCGGGGGGGCCGGAAGAGACCCAGTACTTC
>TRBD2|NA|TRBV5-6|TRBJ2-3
CASTRLAGADTQYF
TGTGCCAGCACCCGACTAGCGGGGGCAGATACGCAGTATTTT
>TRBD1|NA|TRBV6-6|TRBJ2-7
CATLRQGEQYF
TGTGCCACCCTGCGACAGGGAGAGCAGTACTTC
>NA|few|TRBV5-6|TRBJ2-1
CASSQITGYSYNEQFF
TGTGCCAGCAGCCAAATCACAGGCTACTCCTACAATGAGCAGTTCTTC
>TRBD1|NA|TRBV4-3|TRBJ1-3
CASSQDWTGGLNTIYF
TGCGCCAGCAGCCAAGATTGGACAGGGGGCTTAAACACCATATATTTT
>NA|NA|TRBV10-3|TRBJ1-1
CAISGQSNTEAFF
TGTGCCATCAGTGGGCAGTCGAACACTGAAGCTTTCTTT
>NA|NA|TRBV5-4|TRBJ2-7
CASSLKGSHEQYF
TGTGCCAGCAGCTTGAAGGGAAGCCACGAGCAGTACTTC
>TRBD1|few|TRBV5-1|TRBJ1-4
CASSLGQGSAAGEKLFF
TGCGCCAGCAGCTTGGGACAGGGTAGCGCTGCGGGTGAAAAACTGTTTTTT
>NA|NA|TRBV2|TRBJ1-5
CASSDWSNQPQHF
TGTGCCAGCAGTGACTGGTCCAATCAGCCCCAGCATTTT
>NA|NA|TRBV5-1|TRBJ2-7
CASSKDNYEQYF
TGCGCCAGCAGCAAAGACAATTACGAGCAGTACTTC
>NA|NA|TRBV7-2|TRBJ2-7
CASTRGGSSYEQYF
TGTGCCAGCACTCGAGGCGGCAGCAGCTACGAGCAGTACTTC
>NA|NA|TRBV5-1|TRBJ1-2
CASSSGGSTNYGYTF
TGCGCCAGCAGCTCGGGGGGCAGCACTAACTATGGCTACACCTTC
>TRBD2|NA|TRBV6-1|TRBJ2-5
CASSERGLAGARETQYF
TGTGCCAGCAGTGAAAGGGGCCTAGCGGGGGCTAGAGAGACCCAGTACTTC